Sequencing of this T cell receptor beta chain was carried out in a study of Ad26.COV2.S vaccination and SARS-CoV-2 variants (dated by TCRdb to the early 2020s). Study-level background: Vaccine-arm donors were drawn from COV1001, a multicentre, randomized, double-blind, placebo-controlled phase I-IIa trial of Ad26.COV2.S in healthy adults. TCRbeta repertoire sequencing was used to assess the specificity and breadth of SARS-CoV-2-reactive T cell receptors after Ad26.COV2.S vaccination. Participants in the trial were split at random into five groups of five each, receiving low-dose or high-dose Ad26.COV2.S once or twice, or else placebo on both occasions. Throughout the experiments and outcome assessment, investigators stayed blinded to trial group allocation. The TCR-sequenced set comprised approximately 30 samples: about 19 Ad26.COV2.S vaccine recipients, 5 placebo recipients and 8 SARS-CoV-2 convalescent individuals. Dosing of Ad26.COV2.S was intramuscular, at either 5x10^10 or 1x10^11 viral particles, delivered as one shot or as two shots spaced 56 days apart.

TCRbeta CDR3 regions were sequenced with the immunoSEQ Assay. After extraction, genomic DNA underwent amplification by bias-controlled multiplex PCR, followed by high-throughput sequencing. As for the authors' bioinformatics: To quantify the absolute abundance of each unique TCRbeta CDR3 region, sequences were collapsed and filtered. Usable DNA was measured by amplifying reference genes present in all nucleated cells, and TCRbeta template counts were normalized to that usable DNA to estimate T cell fraction. Repertoire TCRs were annotated as SARS-CoV-2-specific by exact matching of V gene, CDR3 amino acid sequence and J gene to a known reactive TCR set. MIRA supplied the reference SARS-CoV-2 TCR set, which was filtered for enrichment in COVID-19-positive ImmuneCODE repertoires so that public or cross-reactive TCRs were removed. Based on the MIRA antigens, annotated TCRs were further analysed at the level of specific ORF or position within ORF. Depth was the summed frequency of annotated unique rearrangements, while breadth was defined as annotated unique rearrangements over total unique productive rearrangements. Group comparisons of TCR breadth used two-sided Wilcoxon rank-sum tests. In TCRdb, the immuneACCESS table is reduced to in-frame sequences with V and J assigned. These tables do not hold every clone; where another copy was compared, an unresolved V gene accounts for under half, and the others remain unexplained. V and J calls and clone size are copied from that table; D and trimming were computed from the DNA. Recorded for this sample are about 420,000 clones; 85% to 90% of them occurred a single time. The top ten clones comprise 3.6% of the sample.

Worth noting for this clone: Its antigen target is currently unknown. There are no base qualities to consult, and no much larger clone falls within one base.

Study-wide conclusions, independent of this receptor: Ad26.COV2.S recipients had higher spike-specific TCR breadth than placebo recipients (P = 0.0014). The study was not powered to compare responses between vaccine doses or regimens. It was noted by the authors that total T cell responses may have been underestimated by the TCR breadth and depth analyses. Vaccine and placebo recipients had similar non-spike TCR breadth, a finding consistent with the vaccine containing only spike. Substantial breadth of spike-specific CD8+ and CD4+ T cell responses was reported after vaccination.

Based on the germline V gene, the CDR1 and CDR2 sequences are SGHTA and FQGNSA. The CDR3 sequence holds 15 residues, the cysteine and phenylalanine included. Of the read, only the CDR3 DNA is kept; its 45 bases are in frame from base 1. Deletion took 5 bases off V and 8 bases off J, with a span of 18 bases between the germline ends. Read against the paper, the sample's treatment or condition label means: 15 to 20 received Ad26.COV2.S at low or high dose, single or two shots; five or six received placebo; per-sample allocation not given. For vaccine and placebo recipients, repertoires were sequenced using samples collected on day 63 after the first injection. Cohort 1b enrolled fewer than 30 adults aged 18-55 years at a single site in Boston, USA, between 29 July and 7 August 2020. Ad26.COV2.S was a replication-incompetent adenovirus type 26 vector that expressed a prefusion-stabilized SARS-CoV-2 spike protein derived from the original Wuhan strain.

Recombination connected TRBV7-2 to TRBJ1-4; a weak D assignment points to TRBD1 (5 bases agree). Sample: peripheral blood, taken in a trial of Ad26.COV2.S vaccine versus placebo. The receptor was derived from a person aged 18-65 years who received the Ad26.COV2.S COVID-19 vaccine or a placebo. The CDR3 corresponds to CASSVGRRVGEKLFF. The nucleotide sequence is TGTGCCAGCAGCGTGGGACGGCGTGTCGGCGAAAAACTGTTTTTT.